These 22 T cell receptor beta chains were sequenced from one sample in a study of cytomegalovirus exposure and HLA in healthy donors. TCRdb keeps only in-frame clones here, not all; method: immunoSEQ multiplex PCR. In the table there are about 220,000 clones, around 90% of which are singletons. Sequenced: PBMCs. Every receptor here comes from a woman younger than 35 in good health and CMV-seronegative.

V usage is TRBV30 and J usage is TRBJ2-2; 8 nucleotides align to TRBD1. Trimming at V came to 5 bases and at J to 2 bases, leaving 19 bases not matched to a gene. CDR1 GTSNPN and CDR2 SVGIG come from the germline V gene (reference sequence). The CDR3 spans 19 residues. DNA of the CDR3: TGTGCCTGGTCGACCTTTCAGGGGGCATTCTTTGGTAACACCGGGGAGCTGTTTTTT. This translates into CAWSTFQGAFFGNTGELFF.

The chain uses TRBV19 and TRBJ1-2; 9 bases fit TRBD1. Germline V lookup: CDR1 LNHDA, CDR2 SQIVND (reference sequence). V dropped 7 bases and J dropped 8; count of bases not matched to a gene: 11. This CDR3 is 14 amino acids long. CDR3 region: CASTPGDRVFGYTF. The CDR3 DNA follows: TGTGCCAGTACCCCAGGGGACAGGGTCTTCGGCTACACCTTC. The variable domain in full, with the rest retrieved from reference TRBV19 and TRBJ1-2, is DGGITQSPKYLFRKEGQNVTLSCEQNLNHDAMYWYRQDPGQGLRLIYYSQIVNDFQKGDIAEGYSVSREKKESFPLTVTSAQKNPTAFYLCASTPGDRVFGYTFGSGTRLTVV.

The chain is built from TRBV18 and TRBJ2-2; D possibly corresponds to TRBD2 (7 bases). Trimming took off 6 bases at V and 3 bases at J, with 23 bases between the two ends. CDR3 size: 18 residues. Germline values: CDR1 KGHSH, CDR2 LQKENI. The CDR3 here is CASSSSGTWAWDTGELFF. DNA for the CDR3: TGTGCCAGCTCGTCAAGCGGGACATGGGCATGGGACACCGGGGAGCTGTTTTTT. The entire variable domain, with the rest obtained from reference TRBV18 and TRBJ2-2, is as follows: NAGVMQNPRHLVRRRGQEARLRCSPMKGHSHVYWYRQLPEEGLKFMVYLQKENIIDESGMPKERFSAEFPKEGPSILRIQQVVRGDSAAYFCASSSSGTWAWDTGELFFGEGSRLTVL.

This clone has more than one count but fewer than ten. CDR3 nucleotide sequence: TGTGCCAGCAGCTTGGGGACAGGGGGATTGTCCAGCTACGAGCAGTACTTC. As protein: CASSLGTGGLSSYEQYF. The chain uses TRBV5-4 and TRBJ2-7; 10 bases are a match to TRBD1. CDR1 is SGHNT and CDR2 is YYREEE in the germline V gene (reference sequence). The length of the CDR3 is 17 residues. V gave up 0 bases and J gave up 3 bases; unmatched junction bases: 9.

This chain joins TRBV10-2 and TRBJ1-1, with D uncertain. The CDR3 has 11 residues. The germline CDR1 and CDR2 sequences are WSHSY and SAAADI. V lost 7 bases, J lost 5 bases, and 8 bases lay in between. The CDR3 region has the DNA TGCGCCAGCAACCCGGGGACTGAAGCTTTCTTT. This translates into CASNPGTEAFF.

The rearrangement uses TRBV5-1 and TRBJ1-5; D is unclear. This CDR3 contains 14 residues. Looked up from germline, CDR1 is SGHRS and CDR2 is YFSETQ. Between the trimmed V and J ends, which lost 0 bases and 0 bases, there was a span of 4 bases. The CDR3 DNA is TGCGCCAGCAGCTTGGGTCTTAGCAATCAGCCCCAGCATTTT. Translating gives CASSLGLSNQPQHF.

The chain combines TRBV12-5 with TRBJ2-5, with TRBD2 matching over 15 bases. V dropped 0 bases and J dropped 5; count of bases not matched to a gene: 13. There are 20 residues in the CDR3. CDR1 and CDR2 (germline): LGHNT, FRNRAP. The CDR3 protein is CASGLVLSTGTSGRTETQYF. The DNA of the CDR3 is TGTGCTAGTGGTTTGGTACTCTCCACCGGGACTAGCGGGAGGACGGAGACCCAGTACTTC.

The chain couples TRBV29-1 to TRBJ2-7; TRBD1 is a possible D gene (6 bases). The V gene's germline CDR1 is SQVTM and CDR2 ANQGSEA. The V end was cut by 4 bases, the J end by 1 base, with 8 bases between. The CDR3 runs to 12 residues. Here the CDR3 DNA reads TGCAGCGTTGCCACAGGGTCCTACGAGCAGTACTTC. This gives the protein CSVATGSYEQYF.

This rearrangement joins TRBV11-2 to TRBJ2-3, with D possibly being TRBD1 (6 bases). Germline V lookup: CDR1 SGHAT, CDR2 FQNNGV. Trimming took off 1 base at V and 10 bases at J, with 15 bases between the two ends. The CDR3 sequence is 14 residues long. CDR3 loop: CASSLGDNGWAQYF. Here the CDR3 DNA reads TGTGCCAGCAGCTTAGGGGACAACGGATGGGCGCAGTATTTT.

The V call is TRBV30, the J call TRBJ1-5; TRBD1 matches 10 bases. This CDR3 spans 17 amino acids. CDR1 and CDR2 (germline): GTSNPN, SVGIG (reference sequence). The J segment lost 0 bases and the V segment lost 8 bases, leaving 13 bases of the junction unmatched. CDR3 sequence: CALRVDRGPDSNQPQHF. In DNA, the CDR3 is TGTGCCCTGAGGGTAGACAGGGGGCCCGATAGCAATCAGCCCCAGCATTTT. The full variable domain, with the rest looked up from reference TRBV30 and TRBJ1-5, is SQTIHQWPATLVQPVGSPLSLECTVEGTSNPNLYWYRQAAGRGLQLLFYSVGIGQISSEVPQNLSASRPQDRQFILSSKKLLLSDSGFYLCALRVDRGPDSNQPQHFGDGTRLSIL.

This clone was observed a few times. At the DNA level, this CDR3 is encoded by other sequences in the same sample as well. The chain is built from TRBV7-2 and TRBJ2-2; tentative D call: TRBD2 (6 bases). Trimming cost V 3 bases and J 5 bases, with 7 bases left between them. The germline CDR1 and CDR2 sequences are SGHTA and FQGNSA. The CDR3 is made up of 13 amino acids. DNA of the CDR3: TGTGCCAGCAGCTTTAGCGGTACCGGGGAGCTGTTTTTT. Protein product: CASSFSGTGELFF.

In its sample, this clone was seen a few times. The genes are TRBV4-1 and TRBJ1-1; 7 positions agree with TRBD1. V dropped 8 bases and J dropped 4; count of bases not matched to a gene: 4. There are 12 residues in the CDR3. Germline V gene sequence: CDR1 MGHRA, CDR2 YSYEKL. CDR3 sequence: CASGGGLTEAFF. CDR3 DNA sequence: TGCGCCAGCGGAGGGGGCCTCACTGAAGCTTTCTTT.

The chain joins TRBV19 to TRBJ2-4; no definite D call. CDR3 length equals 14 residues. Looked up from germline, CDR1 is LNHDA and CDR2 is SQIVND (reference sequence). With 3 bases removed from V and 3 bases from J, the gap between germline ends came to 9 bases. CDR3 residues: CASSMIQRKNIQYF. In DNA form, the CDR3 reads TGTGCCAGTAGTATGATCCAGCGCAAAAACATTCAGTACTTC.

The CDR3 sequence: CASRSQGGTEAFF. The CDR3 DNA sequence: TGTGCCAGCCGATCACAGGGAGGGACTGAAGCTTTCTTT. The chain couples TRBV27 to TRBJ1-1; possible D gene TRBD1, 6 bases. V lost 8 bases, J lost 5 bases, and 15 bases lay in between. CDR3 length equals 13 residues. The V gene's germline CDR1 is MNHEY and CDR2 SMNVEV (reference sequence).

V usage is TRBV10-3 and J usage is TRBJ2-2, with 12 bases lining up with TRBD2. Germline V CDR1 and CDR2: ENHRY, SYGVKD. V trimming: 5 bases; J trimming: 1 base; junction bases outside the gene matches: 5. The CDR3 has 17 amino acids. CDR3 in amino acids: CAISPTSGSVNTGELFF. Here the CDR3 DNA reads TGTGCCATCAGTCCGACTAGCGGGAGTGTGAACACCGGGGAGCTGTTTTTT.

The chain recombines TRBV27 with TRBJ2-7, with 11 bases fitting TRBD1. The CDR3 extends over 15 amino acids. Per germline, CDR1 MNHEY and CDR2 SMNVEV (reference sequence). The trim removed 2 bases at V and 4 bases at J, leaving 4 bases unmatched. The CDR3: CASSLGGTGGYEQYF. CDR3 nucleotide sequence: TGTGCCAGCAGTTTAGGTGGGACAGGGGGTTACGAGCAGTACTTC.

V is TRBV5-6 and J is TRBJ1-1; TRBD1 is a possible D gene (5 bases). The CDR3 covers 13 residues. V was cut by 4 bases and J by 5 bases, with 12 bases left in between. CDR1 SGHDT and CDR2 YYEEEE come from the germline V gene. In DNA form, the CDR3 reads TGTGCCAGCAGCCCGACAGAACAGACTGAAGCTTTCTTT. This gives the protein CASSPTEQTEAFF.

The J gene is TRBJ1-5, the V gene TRBV6-5; weak D call: TRBD1 (5 bases). The germline V gene encodes CDR1 MNHEY and CDR2 SVGAGI. There are 16 residues in the CDR3. V was pared by 0 bases and J by 6 bases, with 15 bases between. The CDR3 region has the DNA TGTGCCAGCAGTTACTCGAATCGGGGGGTGGGTCAGCCCCAGCATTTT. It translates to CASSYSNRGVGQPQHF.

The J gene is TRBJ2-7, the V gene TRBV19, with 9 bases identical to TRBD2. The length of the CDR3 is 17 residues. The junction had 20 bases not matched to a gene; V was cut back by 5 bases and J by 9 bases. Per the germline V gene, CDR1 is LNHDA and CDR2 is SQIVND (reference sequence). The CDR3 sequence: CASSSNPGTSRSTRQYF. In DNA form, the CDR3 reads TGTGCCAGTAGTTCCAACCCCGGGACTAGCCGCTCTACGCGGCAGTACTTC.

The rearrangement links TRBV19 to TRBJ1-4, with TRBD1 matching over 9 bases. Trimming removed 9 bases from V and 6 bases from J; junction bases left unmatched: 5. This CDR3 is built from 13 residues. In germline, CDR1 is LNHDA, CDR2 SQIVND (reference sequence). In DNA, the CDR3 is TGTGCCAGCCGGGACAGGGCTGATGAAAAACTGTTTTTT. This gives the protein CASRDRADEKLFF.

The chain has TRBV27 and TRBJ2-3; 16 bases are a match to TRBD2. CDR1 MNHEY and CDR2 SMNVEV come from the germline V gene (reference sequence). The trim removed 4 bases at V and 6 bases at J, leaving 1 base unmatched. The CDR3 loop spans 15 amino acids. CDR3 DNA: TGTGCCAGCAGTTGGGGACTAGCGGGAGGGGATACGCAGTATTTT. It yields the protein CASSWGLAGGDTQYF.

The V gene is TRBV29-1, the J gene TRBJ2-3, with D maybe TRBD2 (6 bases). Trimming removed 7 bases from V and 6 bases from J, with 14 bases in between. CDR1 SQVTM and CDR2 ANQGSEA come from the germline V gene. CDR3 length: 12 amino acids. The CDR3 bases are TGCAGCGGCACGGCGGCGGGGGATACGCAGTATTTT. Translating gives CSGTAAGDTQYF.